The 7 T cell receptor beta chains in this list originate from one sample, sequenced in a study of breast tumors, draining lymph nodes, adjacent tissues. Axillary draining lymph nodes of breast cancer patients supplied the node samples. TCRdb reanalysed the multiplex PCR reads using MiXCR and keeps one entry per CDR3 protein. The sample shows 150,000 to 200,000 distinct CDR3 sequences, around a third of them seen only once. The sample consisted of axillary lymph node tissue. All receptors derive from a female donor with breast cancer. Some clones in this sample may be carry-over from other donors' samples.

In the case of this clonotype: This may be a read error, as it is one base from a much larger clone. The CDR3 reads CASSLNEPGGEQFF. The DNA of the CDR3 is TGTGCCAGCAGCTTGAACGAACCGGGGGGGGAGCAGTTCTTC. The chain has TRBV5-6 and TRBJ2-1; 8 nucleotides align to TRBD2. The germline V gene encodes CDR1 SGHDT and CDR2 YYEEEE. The CDR3 has 14 amino acids. V shed 1 base, J shed 10 bases, and the junction held 7 bases outside the gene matches. Complete variable domain (other parts from reference TRBV5-6 and TRBJ2-1): DAGVTQSPTHLIKTRGQQVTLRCSPKSGHDTVSWYQQALGQGPQFIFQYYEEEERQRGNFPDRFSGHQFPNYSSELNVNALLLGDSALYLCASSLNEPGGEQFFGPGTRLTVL.

The gene calls are TRBV7-8 and TRBJ2-2, with 9 bases identical to TRBD2. The CDR3 covers 15 residues. CDR1 and CDR2 (germline): SGHVS, FQNEAQ. With V trimmed by 2 bases and J by 8 bases, 6 bases remained unmatched. For the CDR3, the DNA is TGTGCCAGCAGCTTACCTGCCGGACTAGCGGGGGAGCTGTTTTTT. This translates into CASSLPAGLAGELFF.

The sample holds a few counts of this clonotype. A much larger clone lies a single base off, so this may be a read error. This chain joins TRBV5-4 and TRBJ1-3; TRBD1 aligns across 7 bases. V was pared by 5 bases and J by 6 bases, with 5 bases of the junction left unmatched. Germline V gene lookup returns CDR1 SGHNT and CDR2 YYREEE (reference sequence). The CDR3 runs to 13 residues. Here the CDR3 DNA reads TGTGCCAGCAGACACGACAGGGCAAACACCATATATTTT. Amino acids: CASRHDRANTIYF.

This clonotype was seen only once. The junction departs from the called germline gene at one end, perhaps through a read error. This rearrangement joins TRBV11-2 to TRBJ2-2, with 9 bases aligning to TRBD2. CDR1 SGHAT and CDR2 FQNNGV come from the germline V gene. The CDR3 contains 17 residues. The CDR3, as DNA: TGTGCCGGCAGCTTCTTTAGCGGGAGCGGGGGCACCGGGGAGCTGTTTTTT. It yields the protein CAGSFFSGSGGTGELFF.

The sample holds many counts of this clonotype. This rearrangement joins TRBV20-1 to TRBJ2-1, with 7 positions matching TRBD2. Germline trimming cut 6 bases from V and 2 bases from J; bases unmatched to any gene: 16. CDR3 length: 17 residues. Germline values: CDR1 DFQATT, CDR2 SNEGSKA (reference sequence). The CDR3 loop reads CSATGLLRSGAYNEQFF. DNA for the CDR3: TGCAGTGCCACGGGACTACTGAGAAGCGGGGCCTACAATGAGCAGTTCTTC.

The gene calls are TRBV19 and TRBJ1-3, with D tentatively TRBD1 (5 bases). Germline V CDR1 and CDR2: LNHDA, SQIVND (reference sequence). This CDR3 contains 15 residues. V was cut by 1 base and J by 8 bases, with 15 bases left in between. The CDR3 DNA sequence: TGTGCCAGTAGTATAGGAAGGGACTATGGCTACACCATATATTTT. It translates to CASSIGRDYGYTIYF.

The chain combines TRBV29-1 with TRBJ1-3, with 9 bases aligning to TRBD1. The CDR3 is made up of 13 amino acids. The J segment lost 4 bases and the V segment lost 6 bases, leaving 4 bases of the junction unmatched. The germline gives CDR1 SQVTM, CDR2 ANQGSEA. This chain's CDR3 is CSVGQGSGNTIYF. CDR3 coding DNA: TGCAGCGTGGGACAGGGCTCCGGAAACACCATATATTTT.